The rows below give T cell receptor beta chains drawn from one sample of a study of CD8 T cells in Susac syndrome. Via MiXCR, TCRdb re-called the immunoSEQ multiplex PCR reads, giving one row per CDR3 protein. The data contain about 190,000 distinct CDR3 sequences, approximately 95% of them seen just once; the ten biggest clones take up 0.075% to 0.1%. The sample was CD4+ T cells from PBMCs. The receptors stem from a human donor with Susac syndrome. The CDR3 runs from the conserved cysteine through the conserved F or W. Fields, in order: clone size, J gene, V gene, D gene, CDR3 DNA, CDR3 protein. The D gene is left open where the match is weak. The size field is filled for only some rows; it gives once, few, many or a size class.

.	TRBJ2-3	TRBV4-2	.	TGTGCCAGCAGCCTAGACCCCAGCGGCACAGATACGCAGTATTTT	CASSLDPSGTDTQYF
.	TRBJ2-2	TRBV14	.	TGTGCCAGCAGCTCCTCCAGGGGCCTGAACACCGGGGAGCTGTTTTTT	CASSSSRGLNTGELFF
.	TRBJ1-2	TRBV30	.	TGTGCCTGGAGTGTAGCGGATGTATACTATGGCTACACCTTC	CAWSVADVYYGYTF
.	TRBJ2-7	TRBV28	.	TGTGCCAGCAGCCCACCATTAGGCGAGCAGTACTTC	CASSPPLGEQYF
.	TRBJ2-1	TRBV6-5	.	TGTGCCAGCAGTAAAGCGGCCGGGCTGCAGTTCTTC	CASSKAAGLQFF
once	TRBJ1-3	TRBV4-3	.	TGCGCCAGCAGCCCCAACCAGATATCTGGAAACACCATATATTTT	CASSPNQISGNTIYF
once	TRBJ2-7	TRBV4-1	.	TGCGCCAGCAGGAGTTTGATGTATCACATGGACGAGCAGTACTTC	CASRSLMYHMDEQYF
.	TRBJ2-2	TRBV11-2	.	TGTGCCAGCAGCTTAGTGAGGACCGGGGAGCTGTTTTTT	CASSLVRTGELFF
once	TRBJ2-2	TRBV4-3	.	TGCGCCAGCAGCCAAAATGGAGAGAACACCGGGGAGCTGTTTTTT	CASSQNGENTGELFF
.	TRBJ2-7	TRBV29-1	TRBD1	TGCAGCGTTGGGGTAACAGGGGCGTCCTACGAGCAGTACTTC	CSVGVTGASYEQYF
.	TRBJ2-2	TRBV2	TRBD2	TGTGCCAGACTAGCGGGGGAAAACACCGGGGAGCTGTTTTTT	CARLAGENTGELFF
.	TRBJ2-1	TRBV12-3/TRBV12-4	.	TGTGCCAGCAGTTTAGGTATGGGGCAGGGAGTTTTGAATGAGCAGTTCTTC	CASSLGMGQGVLNEQFF
.	TRBJ2-5	TRBV6-5	TRBD1	TGTGCCAGCAGGCCCGGGACAGAAGAGACCCAGTACTTC	CASRPGTEETQYF
.	TRBJ1-5	TRBV18	.	TGTGCCAGCTCACAATCCAGGGTCCTAGGCAATCAGCCCCAGCATTTT	CASSQSRVLGNQPQHF
.	TRBJ1-5	TRBV3-1	TRBD1	TGTGCCAGCAGCCAAGAAGGGGGGACAGGGAATCAGCCCCAGCATTTT	CASSQEGGTGNQPQHF